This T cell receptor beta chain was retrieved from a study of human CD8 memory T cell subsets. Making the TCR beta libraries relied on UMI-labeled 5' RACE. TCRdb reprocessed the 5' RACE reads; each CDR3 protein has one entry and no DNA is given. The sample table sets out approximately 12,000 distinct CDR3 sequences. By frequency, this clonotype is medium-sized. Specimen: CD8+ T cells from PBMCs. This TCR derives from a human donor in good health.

CDR3 sequence: CATSDPQTGGYTF. This sequence joins TRBV24-1 and TRBJ1-2; TCRdb lists TRBD1, though no DNA is available to test this call. Germline V lookup: CDR1 KGHDR, CDR2 SFDVKD. The CDR3 has 13 amino acids.